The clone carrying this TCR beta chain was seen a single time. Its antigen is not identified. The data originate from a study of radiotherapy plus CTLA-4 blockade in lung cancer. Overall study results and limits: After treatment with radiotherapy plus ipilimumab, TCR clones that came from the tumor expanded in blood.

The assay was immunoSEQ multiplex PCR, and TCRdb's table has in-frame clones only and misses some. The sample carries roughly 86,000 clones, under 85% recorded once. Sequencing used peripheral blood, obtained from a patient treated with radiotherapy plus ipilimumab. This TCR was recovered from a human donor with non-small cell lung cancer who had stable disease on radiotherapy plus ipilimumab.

CDR3 amino acids: CASSAGNQPQHF. CDR3 in DNA: TGTGCCAGCAGCGCAGGGAATCAGCCCCAGCATTTT. V usage is TRBV28 and J usage is TRBJ1-5; maybe TRBD1 (5 bases). CDR1 and CDR2 (germline): MDHEN, SYDVKM. The CDR3 totals 12 residues. V gave up 6 bases and J gave up 4 bases, with 7 bases separating them.